This TCR beta chain emerged from a study of T cell repertoires and leukemia-associated antigens (dated by TCRdb to about 2019). For the wider study: Roughly 16.1 million effective reads were obtained overall, with each sample giving about 5.1 to 7 million read pairs and roughly 3 to 5.0 million effective reads. In vitro peptide stimulation of healthy T cells was used with the aim of identifying the antigen recognized by a TCR Vbeta21 clone previously found in CML patients.

Study-wide conclusions, independent of this receptor: No significant differences among the four groups were observed in the numbers of Vbeta genes (roughly 61), Jbeta genes (over twelve), VDJ rearrangements, or unique CDR3s. The antigen specificity and function of the expanded clones were not directly tested, and further investigation of both was required.

CD3+ T cells were first rested overnight at approximately 2.5 million cells/mL in RPMI 1640 without fetal bovine serum. MACS immunomagnetic beads were used according to the manufacturer's instructions to isolate CD3+ T cells from PBMCs. Total RNA was extracted from the cultured T cells using TRIzol reagent. 5' rapid amplification of cDNA ends (5'RACE) was used to amplify TCRbeta libraries from RNA. Library concentration and integrity were checked with Qubit, an Agilent instrument, and quantitative PCR before sequencing. Qualified libraries were sequenced on Illumina HiSeq or MiSeq by a commercial service provider. Processing in the source paper ran as follows. MiXCR version 1.8.2 was used to identify TCR sequences in each sample. For a clone to be considered qualified, a CDR3 longer than four amino acids, an in-frame nucleotide length, and the absence of a stop codon were required. A read containing the complete CDR3 structure was counted as an effective read. Validation of expanded clones was performed by RT-PCR with 24 Vbeta primers, GeneScan spectratyping, and Sanger sequencing. TCRdb handled the public reads itself, with Q25 trimming in fastp and clone calling in MiXCR, and kept productive beta chains. Identical CDR3 proteins give one entry, which carries the most common genes and DNA. In this record, the V and J calls reflect TCRdb's handling and not the investigators' own analysis. The sample table holds some 12,000 distinct CDR3 sequences, of which roughly two fifths were seen once. The ten top clones hold 27% of the sample.

This clonotype was seen repeatedly, ten times or more. Its antigen has not been determined. One base away there is no much larger clone; base qualities are not given. Relative to germline, V is missing 4 bases and J is missing 3 bases, with 9 bases of the junction outside any gene match. As encoded in the germline V gene, CDR1 is MDHEN while CDR2 is SYDVKM. CDR3 length: 16 amino acids, cysteine to phenylalanine. Only CDR3 DNA is held: 48 bases, read in frame from base 1. Recombination linked TRBV28 to TRBJ2-7; TRBD2 aligns with 10 central bases. The specimen sequenced was CD3+ T cells sorted from blood and cultured. The receptor comes from a female donor in good health. The nucleotide sequence reads as follows: TGTGCCAGCAGTTCCCACGGAAGCGGGAGGGTCTACGAGCAGTACTTC. Translated, it gives CASSSHGSGRVYEQYF. With all but the CDR3 taken from the reference TRBV28 and TRBJ2-7 genes, the full variable domain is: DVKVTQSSRYLVKRTGEKVFLECVQDMDHENMFWYRQDPGLGLRLIYFSYDVKMKEKGDIPEGYSVSREKKERFSLILESASTNQTSMYLCASSSHGSGRVYEQYFGPGTRLTVT.